This section outlines one T cell receptor (beta chain) sequence together with its context. The data stem from a study of blood T cell repertoires in COVID-19. Original processing methods: From reference gene primer amplification, estimates of nucleated cell counts were derived. Profiling relied on immunoSEQ multiplex PCR, and the TCRdb table lists in-frame clones only, not all of them. V and J calls and clone size come straight from that table; D and trimming were deduced from the DNA. This sample yields tens of thousands of clones, of which about nine tenths are seen a single time; around 8% belongs to the top ten. Trimming cost V 1 base and J 3 bases; bases outside gene matches: 6. The CDR3 has 15 amino acids. Germline V gene data show CDR1 as SGHTA and CDR2 as FQGNSA.

V usage is TRBV7-2 and J usage is TRBJ2-7; 7 bases agree with TRBD2. This receptor was taken from a man aged 45-65 years with active COVID-19. The sequenced sample was peripheral blood. The CDR3 loop reads CASSLEVGDYYEQYF. For the CDR3, the DNA is TGTGCCAGCAGCTTAGAGGTAGGGGACTACTACGAGCAGTACTTC.